The next 11 T cell receptor beta chains were all read from a single sample in a study of cytomegalovirus exposure and HLA in healthy donors. Vbeta (60) and Jbeta (13) primers were used in the PCR. Method: immunoSEQ multiplex PCR; TCRdb's copy keeps in-frame clones and lacks some. The sample lists fewer than 200,000 clones, roughly 87% occurring once. Material: PBMCs. Source of these receptors: a woman aged 25 to 39 in good health and CMV-seronegative.

The CDR3 protein is CASSLAGGRENGYTF. CDR3 coding DNA: TGTGCCAGCAGCTTAGCGGGGGGTAGGGAAAATGGCTACACCTTC. V is TRBV7-2 and J is TRBJ1-2; D is perhaps TRBD1 (5 bases). Germline V lookup: CDR1 SGHTA, CDR2 FQGNSA. The V end lost 0 bases, the J end lost 6 bases, and 14 bases lay between the germline ends. The CDR3 runs 15 residues.

The CDR3 loop reads CASRGGQGTDTQYF. The DNA for the CDR3 is TGTGCCAGCAGGGGCGGACAGGGAACAGATACGCAGTATTTT. The rearrangement uses TRBV7-9 and TRBJ2-3; the match to TRBD1 covers 8 bases. The CDR3 sequence is 14 residues long. Germline CDR1 is SEHNR and CDR2 is FQNEAQ (reference sequence). J gave up 3 bases and V 6 bases, and 5 bases lay outside the gene matches.

The chain links TRBV18 to TRBJ2-1; 7 positions match TRBD2. Germline CDR1 KGHSH, CDR2 LQKENI. V shed 2 bases and J 9 bases; nucleotides not matched to a gene: 10. This CDR3 comprises 15 residues. CDR3 in DNA: TGTGCCAGCTCACCAGGGAGGGGACTCCGACCTGAGCAGTTCTTC. The encoded protein is CASSPGRGLRPEQFF.

In nucleotides, the CDR3 is TGTGCCAGCAAAACCTACCAGGGGAATGAGCAGTTCTTC. Protein sequence: CASKTYQGNEQFF. The chain uses TRBV6-1 and TRBJ2-1; perhaps TRBD1 as D (6 bases). V lost 7 bases and J 7 bases, leaving 14 bases between the germline ends. The CDR3 consists of 13 residues. Germline V gene sequence: CDR1 MNHNS, CDR2 SASEGT.

The chain employs TRBV9 and TRBJ2-3; 7 positions agree with TRBD2. The CDR3 has 15 residues. With 0 bases clipped from V and 2 bases from J, the junction kept 3 bases outside the gene matches. Per the germline V gene, CDR1 is SGDLS and CDR2 is YYNGEE. CDR3 bases: TGTGCCAGCAGCGTAGTGGGGGGGTCCACAGATACGCAGTATTTT. Encoded protein: CASSVVGGSTDTQYF.

The chain links TRBV5-4 to TRBJ2-1; 9 bases map to TRBD2. CDR3 length equals 13 residues. V dropped 4 bases and J dropped 9; count of bases not matched to a gene: 5. Looked up from germline, CDR1 is SGHNT and CDR2 is YYREEE (reference sequence). The CDR3 loop is CASSPGTSSEQFF. The CDR3 coding sequence is TGTGCCAGCAGCCCCGGGACTAGCAGTGAGCAGTTCTTC. The whole variable domain, filled in from reference TRBV5-4 and TRBJ2-1, reads ETGVTQSPTHLIKTRGQQVTLRCSSQSGHNTVSWYQQALGQGPQFIFQYYREEENGRGNFPPRFSGLQFPNYSSELNVNALELDDSALYLCASSPGTSSEQFFGPGTRLTVL.

J is TRBJ2-5 and V is TRBV4-2, with D tentatively TRBD2 (6 bases). The J call is in doubt because the DNA end fits TRBJ2-7 better. The germline V gene has CDR1 LGHNA and CDR2 YNFKEQ. This CDR3 region has 14 residues. CDR3 region: CASSQTGESYEQYF. For the CDR3, the DNA is TGTGCCAGCAGCCAAACGGGAGAGTCCTACGAGCAGTACTTC.

The chain joins TRBV10-2 to TRBJ1-4, with D possibly TRBD1 on 5 matching bases. V was shortened by 5 bases and J by 2 bases, with 15 bases between the two germline ends. The CDR3 has 16 amino acids. Germline CDR1 is WSHSY and CDR2 is SAAADI. The CDR3 sequence: CASSRPGFSTNEKLFF. DNA for the CDR3: TGCGCCAGCAGTAGACCAGGGTTTTCGACTAATGAAAAACTGTTTTTT.

The rearrangement joins TRBV19 to TRBJ2-2; 7 nucleotides align to TRBD2. Germline trimming cut 6 bases from V and 0 bases from J; bases unmatched to any gene: 4. CDR1 is LNHDA and CDR2 is SQIVND in the germline V gene (reference sequence). CDR3 size: 15 residues. The CDR3 loop is CASRTSGANTGELFF. The CDR3 nucleotides are TGTGCCAGTAGGACGAGCGGGGCGAACACCGGGGAGCTGTTTTTT.

The chain uses TRBV2 and TRBJ2-3, with TRBD2 matching 8 bases. Per germline, CDR1 SNHLY and CDR2 FYNNEI. CDR3 length: 15 residues. V was clipped by 8 bases and J by 4 bases; unmatched bases: 11. CDR3 sequence reads: CASPKPAGVPDTQYF. CDR3 bases: TGTGCCAGCCCAAAGCCAGCGGGAGTACCAGATACGCAGTATTTT.

The chain employs TRBV25-1 and TRBJ2-1; tentative D call: TRBD2 (7 bases). Germline lookup yields CDR1 MGHDK and CDR2 SYGVNS. V was shortened by 5 bases and J by 5 bases, with 13 bases between the two germline ends. There are 14 residues in the CDR3. CDR3 amino acids: CASSRGGANNEQFF. CDR3 sequence (DNA): TGTGCCAGCAGTAGGGGGGGAGCCAACAATGAGCAGTTCTTC.